One and the same sample provided the 9 T cell receptor beta chains below, sequenced in a study of post-analysis software for immune sequencing data. Findings of the study overall: Controls showed lower frequencies than patients for roughly five TRBV segments, and TRBV5-6, TRBV5-1 and TRBV20-1 were among these.

TCR beta libraries were prepared from cDNA with unique molecular identifiers. TCRdb fed the PCR reads into MiXCR, producing one record per CDR3 protein. Altogether hundreds of thousands of distinct CDR3 sequences are present, roughly 47% being singletons, with the ten largest covering about 1.5%. Antigen specificity for these receptors is unknown. The material sequenced was blood. These receptors came from a girl under 18 with multiple sclerosis.

J is TRBJ1-1 and V is TRBV13, with 7 positions matching TRBD1. V gave up 1 base and J gave up 4 bases; unmatched junction bases: 6. CDR1 is PRHDT and CDR2 is FYEKMQ in the germline V gene (reference sequence). The CDR3 length is 15 residues. The CDR3 sequence is CASSLAVTGTTEAFF. As DNA, the CDR3 is TGTGCCAGCAGCTTAGCAGTGACAGGGACCACTGAAGCTTTCTTT.

The J gene is TRBJ1-2, the V gene TRBV30; D is perhaps TRBD1 (6 bases). Deletions cut 3 bases from V and 4 bases from J, with 12 bases between. Germline CDR1 GTSNPN, CDR2 SVGIG (reference sequence). CDR3 length: 13 amino acids. CDR3 in amino acids: CAWSRGQSYGYTF. As DNA, the CDR3 is TGTGCCTGGAGCCGGGGGCAAAGCTATGGCTACACCTTC.

This clonotype has a single count. The junction and the germline gene differ at one end; a read error may be behind it. The chain uses TRBV28 and TRBJ2-4; 7 nucleotides line up with TRBD1. CDR1 is MDHEN and CDR2 is SYDVKM in the germline V gene. There are 12 residues in the CDR3. The CDR3: CASSIRGNTQYF. CDR3 DNA: TGTGCCAGCAGCATCAGGGGGAACACTCAGTACTTC.

This chain joins TRBV7-9 and TRBJ2-4; 8 bases agree with TRBD1. The end of the DNA is better explained by TRBJ2-7, so the J call may be wrong. The germline gives CDR1 SEHNR, CDR2 FQNEAQ (reference sequence). The length of the CDR3 is 14 residues. This CDR3 reads CASSRGDRTHEQYF. In nucleotides, the CDR3 is TGTGCCAGCAGCCGAGGGGACAGGACCCACGAGCAGTACTTC.

The V and J genes are TRBV4-1 and TRBJ1-2; maybe TRBD1 (5 bases). The ends were cut back, 1 base at V and 4 bases at J, with 16 bases in the middle. The germline V gene encodes CDR1 MGHRA and CDR2 YSYEKL. The CDR3 has 16 amino acids. The CDR3 region is CASSQAGATAIYGYTF. The CDR3 DNA is TGCGCCAGCAGCCAAGCCGGGGCGACAGCGATCTATGGCTACACCTTC.

The V gene is TRBV4-2, the J gene TRBJ1-1; D is undetermined. The CDR3 is 15 residues long. Germline loops: CDR1 LGHNA, CDR2 YNFKEQ. V lost 1 base and J 0 bases, leaving 9 bases between the germline ends. CDR3 bases: TGTGCCAGCAGCCAAGGTGAGGGTCTGAACACTGAAGCTTTCTTT. As protein: CASSQGEGLNTEAFF.

In this sample, this clonotype turned up a few times. The chain employs TRBV20-1 and TRBJ2-1; 7 bases map to TRBD2. CDR3 length: 14 residues. The V gene's germline CDR1 is DFQATT and CDR2 SNEGSKA (reference sequence). V trimming: 1 base; J trimming: 7 bases; junction bases outside the gene matches: 7. CDR3 DNA sequence: TGCAGTGCTAGAGTGAGACTAGCTAGGAATGAGCAGTTCTTC. Amino acids: CSARVRLARNEQFF.

The chain has TRBV20-1 and TRBJ2-2; 8 bases map to TRBD1. Germline CDR1 DFQATT, CDR2 SNEGSKA (reference sequence). The CDR3 spans 14 residues. Trimming took 6 bases from V and 0 from J; bases not matched to a gene: 3. CDR3: CSAGQAANTGELFF. The CDR3 DNA is TGCAGTGCGGGACAGGCCGCGAACACCGGGGAGCTGTTTTTT.

The chain has TRBV25-1 and TRBJ2-7, with unresolved D. The germline V gene encodes CDR1 MGHDK and CDR2 SYGVNS. CDR3 size: 13 residues. Trimming took off 6 bases at V and 0 bases at J, with 9 bases between the two ends. Here the CDR3 reads CASRHGSSYEQYF. The CDR3 DNA is TGTGCCAGCAGACACGGCAGCTCCTACGAGCAGTACTTC.